This T cell receptor beta chain was identified during a study of post-analysis software for immune sequencing data. Findings and caveats of the study: Roughly five TRBV segments were significantly more frequent in patients than in controls. TRBV5-6, TRBV5-1 and TRBV20-1 were among these segments.

Details on this clonotype: As yet, its antigen is unknown.

Per the germline V gene, CDR1 is MNHEY and CDR2 is SMNVEV (reference sequence). Trimming took 5 bases from V and 5 from J, leaving 18 bases between them. The CDR3 runs 15 residues. Unique molecular identifiers tagged the TCR beta cDNA libraries. Each CDR3 protein gets one entry after TCRdb re-called the PCR reads with MiXCR. This sample has about 770,000 distinct CDR3 sequences, with roughly 50% found just once. The TCR originated in a girl aged 5-17 years with multiple sclerosis. The chain is built from TRBV27 and TRBJ2-5, with a tentative D call TRBD2 (5 bases). Input material: blood. Here the CDR3 DNA reads TGTGCCAGCAGTACGGCGGCCCTCCGGAGGGAGACCCAGTACTTC. Its translation: CASSTAALRRETQYF.